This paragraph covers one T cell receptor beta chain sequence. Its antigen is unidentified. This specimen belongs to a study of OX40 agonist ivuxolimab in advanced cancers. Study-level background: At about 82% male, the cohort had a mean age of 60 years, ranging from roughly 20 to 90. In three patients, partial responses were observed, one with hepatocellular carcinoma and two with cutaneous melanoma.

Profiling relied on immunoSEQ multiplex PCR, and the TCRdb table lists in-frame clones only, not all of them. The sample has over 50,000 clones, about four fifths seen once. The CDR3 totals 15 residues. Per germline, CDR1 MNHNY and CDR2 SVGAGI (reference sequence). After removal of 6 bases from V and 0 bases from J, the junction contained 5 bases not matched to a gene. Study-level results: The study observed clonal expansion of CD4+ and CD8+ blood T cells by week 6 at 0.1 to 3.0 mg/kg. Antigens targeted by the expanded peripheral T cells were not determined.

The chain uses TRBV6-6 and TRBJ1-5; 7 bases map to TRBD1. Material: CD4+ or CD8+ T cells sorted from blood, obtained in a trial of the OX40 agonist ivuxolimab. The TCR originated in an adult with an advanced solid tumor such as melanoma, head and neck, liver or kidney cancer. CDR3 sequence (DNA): TGTGCCAGCAGCATAGGGGGCTATAGCAATCAGCCCCAGCATTTT. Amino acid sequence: CASSIGGYSNQPQHF.